The 31 T cell receptor beta chains reported below all come from one sample, sequenced in a study of a mutant IDH1 vaccine in newly diagnosed glioma. No antigen has been identified for these receptors. The time point here: week 47, end of study. Topical imiquimod accompanied each vaccine dose, which consisted of 300 ug of mutant IDH1 20-mer peptide. Assay used: immunoSEQ multiplex PCR; TCRdb lists only in-frame clones, some missing. The data contain about 52,000 clones, 60% to 85% of them singletons. Here the sequenced sample was PBMCs, taken from a glioma patient whose treatment included an IDH1 peptide vaccine. These receptors originate from a middle-aged woman with glioma. Some clones in this sample may be carry-over from other donors' samples.

This clone appeared once. A junction end diverges from the germline sequence, so it may reflect a read error. This chain joins TRBV6-4 and TRBJ2-1, with TRBD2 identical over 12 bases. This CDR3 has 17 amino acids. The germline V gene encodes CDR1 MRHNA and CDR2 SNTAGT. The CDR3 DNA is TGTGCCAGCGGTGACTCATCTAGCGGGGGGGGGTACAATGAGCAGTTCTTC. It translates to CASGDSSSGGGYNEQFF.

The J gene is TRBJ1-3, the V gene TRBV6-5; D is uncertain. The CDR3 spans 11 residues. V was shortened by 4 bases and J by 4 bases, with 2 bases between the two germline ends. Germline V gene lookup returns CDR1 MNHEY and CDR2 SVGAGI. The CDR3 region has the DNA TGTGCCAGCAGTTGGGGAAACACCATATATTTT. Its translation: CASSWGNTIYF.

This clone was observed a single time. The chain has TRBV27 and TRBJ2-2, with 7 bases matching TRBD2. The CDR3 length is 15 residues. V shed 4 bases, J shed 6 bases, and the junction held 8 bases outside the gene matches. Germline V gives CDR1 MNHEY, CDR2 SMNVEV (reference sequence). The CDR3 region has the DNA TGTGCCAGCAGTTCCGGAGGACTAGTCCCCGGGGAGCTGTTTTTT. It yields the protein CASSSGGLVPGELFF.

This chain joins TRBV4-1 and TRBJ1-2, with a tentative D call TRBD1 (5 bases). The CDR3 spans 14 residues. The V gene's germline CDR1 is MGHRA and CDR2 YSYEKL. Trimming took 4 bases from V and 7 from J, leaving 16 bases between them. As DNA, the CDR3 is TGCGCCAGCAGCCTTCTGTCGGGAGGGGTTGGCTACACCTTC. It translates to CASSLLSGGVGYTF.

This chain links TRBV5-5 with TRBJ1-6; a weak D match, TRBD1 (5 bases). The CDR3 consists of 16 residues. Trimming removed 1 base from V and 2 bases from J, with 10 bases in between. Germline V gene sequence: CDR1 SGHKS, CDR2 YYEKEE (reference sequence). The CDR3 protein is CASSLWQGPYNSPLHF. The CDR3 nucleotides are TGTGCCAGCAGCTTGTGGCAGGGCCCCTATAATTCACCCCTCCACTTT.

The chain uses TRBV7-8 and TRBJ2-1, with TRBD1 as a possible D gene (5 bases). Trimming pared 7 bases from V and 9 bases from J, leaving 16 bases between. Germline loops: CDR1 SGHVS, CDR2 FQNEAQ. The CDR3 is made up of 13 amino acids. The CDR3 DNA reads TGTGCCAGCACCCCAGGGCTCGGCGGTGAGCAGTTCTTC. It is translated as CASTPGLGGEQFF.

V gene TRBV19 combines with J gene TRBJ2-3, with D tentatively TRBD2 (5 bases). V was trimmed by 7 bases and J by 2 bases, leaving 16 bases between them. Per the germline V gene, CDR1 is LNHDA and CDR2 is SQIVND (reference sequence). The CDR3 has 15 residues. The CDR3 coding sequence is TGTGCCAGTACCCGGCGGGTCGGGTACACAGATACGCAGTATTTT. Its protein product is CASTRRVGYTDTQYF.

V usage is TRBV6-5 and J usage is TRBJ2-1, with D uncertain. The V gene lost 2 bases and the J gene lost 0 bases, with 2 bases spanning the gap. The CDR3 contains 13 residues. The V gene's germline CDR1 is MNHEY and CDR2 SVGAGI. The CDR3 bases are TGTGCCAGCAGTTACAGCTCCTACAATGAGCAGTTCTTC. This translates into CASSYSSYNEQFF.

J is TRBJ1-3 and V is TRBV5-1; D not certain. This CDR3 comprises 13 residues. Trimming removed 4 bases at V and 4 bases at J, with 9 bases between. The germline V gene has CDR1 SGHRS and CDR2 YFSETQ. In DNA form, the CDR3 reads TGCGCCAGCAGCGTAGGGTCAGGAAACACCATATATTTT. Translation gives CASSVGSGNTIYF.

V and J are TRBV4-2 and TRBJ2-3; 8 bases align to TRBD2. The junction had 5 bases not matched to a gene; V was cut back by 1 base and J by 8 bases. Germline CDR1 and CDR2: LGHNA and YNFKEQ. The CDR3 sequence is 14 residues long. The DNA of the CDR3 is TGTGCCAGCAGCCAAGCGGGGGGGGCCCTTACGCAGTATTTT. It translates to CASSQAGGALTQYF.

This chain uses TRBV5-1 with TRBJ1-4; 8 bases are shared with TRBD1. V lost 5 bases to trimming and J lost 5 bases; unmatched junction nucleotides: 11. This CDR3 is built from 16 residues. Germline-derived CDR1 and CDR2 are SGHRS and YFSETQ. CDR3 region: CASSFTLRDRNEKLFF. The CDR3 nucleotides are TGCGCCAGCAGTTTTACCCTCCGGGACAGGAATGAAAAACTGTTTTTT.

V and J are TRBV5-4 and TRBJ2-1; TRBD2 aligns across 9 bases. The CDR3 contains 15 residues. CDR1 is SGHNT, CDR2 YYREEE, per germline (reference sequence). V was pared by 0 bases and J by 4 bases, with 2 bases of the junction left unmatched. CDR3: CASSLDAGGYNEQFF. The CDR3 DNA reads TGTGCCAGCAGCTTGGATGCGGGAGGGTACAATGAGCAGTTCTTC.

The genes are TRBV27 and TRBJ2-3; D possibly matches TRBD1 or TRBD2 (6 bases each). The CDR3 spans 16 residues. Trimming shortened V by 0 bases and J by 5 bases, and 15 bases separated the two germline ends. CDR1 is MNHEY, CDR2 SMNVEV, per germline (reference sequence). The CDR3 DNA is TGTGCCAGCAGTTTATCCGGTGGGGGGCCGGGAGATACGCAGTATTTT. Protein product: CASSLSGGGPGDTQYF.

This sequence joins TRBV7-6 and TRBJ2-7; D unresolved. This CDR3 is built from 14 residues. CDR1 is SGHVS, CDR2 FNYEAQ, per germline. V gave up 4 bases and J gave up 6 bases, with 16 bases separating them. CDR3 bases: TGTGCCAGCAGCTCTAGGAACGGATTGAGCGAGCAGTACTTC. Translation: CASSSRNGLSEQYF.

This chain links TRBV20-1 with TRBJ2-7, with D possibly TRBD2 on 5 matching bases. Germline V CDR1 and CDR2: DFQATT, SNEGSKA (reference sequence). This CDR3 contains 11 residues. DNA for the CDR3: TGCGGGGTTCGGGGATCCTACGAGCAGTACTTC. This translates into CGVRGSYEQYF.

The gene calls are TRBV5-1 and TRBJ1-2; D unresolved. Germline CDR1 is SGHRS and CDR2 is YFSETQ. This CDR3 region has 14 residues. V lost 0 bases, J lost 0 bases, and 6 bases lay in between. The CDR3 nucleotides read TGCGCCAGCAGCTTGGGGGGTACTAACTATGGCTACACCTTC. Protein product: CASSLGGTNYGYTF. Full variable domain (outside the CDR3, taken from reference TRBV5-1 and TRBJ1-2): KAGVTQTPRYLIKTRGQQVTLSCSPISGHRSVSWYQQTPGQGLQFLFEYFSETQRNKGNFPGRFSGRQFSNSRSEMNVSTLELGDSALYLCASSLGGTNYGYTFGSGTRLTVV.

This clone showed up just a few times. This chain joins TRBV6-5 and TRBJ1-2; 8 nucleotides match TRBD1. Germline V gene sequence: CDR1 MNHEY, CDR2 SVGAGI. The CDR3 covers 16 residues. The ends lost 2 bases at V and 5 bases at J; junction bases unmatched: 10. The CDR3 bases are TGTGCCAGCAGTTACCAACGAACAGGGGGAGGTTATGGCTACACCTTC. It yields the protein CASSYQRTGGGYGYTF.

This clone was observed a handful of times. The gene calls are TRBV19 and TRBJ1-5; weak D call: TRBD1 (5 bases). Germline V gene lookup returns CDR1 LNHDA and CDR2 SQIVND (reference sequence). This CDR3 comprises 15 residues. Trimming took 3 bases from V and 5 from J, leaving 14 bases between them. CDR3 in amino acids: CASSIPRGRYQPQHF. For the CDR3, the DNA is TGTGCCAGTAGTATTCCGAGGGGCCGATATCAGCCCCAGCATTTT.

J is TRBJ2-1 and V is TRBV19; TRBD2 matches at 8 bases. The germline CDR1 and CDR2 sequences are LNHDA and SQIVND (reference sequence). Losses at the gene ends were 1 base for V and 0 bases for J; bases not matched to a gene: 2. CDR3 length equals 16 residues. The CDR3 coding sequence is TGTGCCAGTAGTATAGGGGCGGGGGGCTCCTACAATGAGCAGTTCTTC. Protein sequence: CASSIGAGGSYNEQFF.

V usage is TRBV14 and J usage is TRBJ1-1, with 8 bases lining up with TRBD1. V shed 5 bases and J 6 bases; nucleotides not matched to a gene: 11. Germline-derived CDR1 and CDR2 are SGHDN and FVKESK. There are 15 residues in the CDR3. CDR3 DNA: TGTGCCAGCAGCGGGAGGACAGGGCGGTATGCTGAAGCTTTCTTT. It codes for CASSGRTGRYAEAFF.

The chain carries TRBV11-3 and TRBJ2-2; possible D gene TRBD1, 5 bases. There are 13 residues in the CDR3. V lost 4 bases and J 4 bases, leaving 7 bases between the germline ends. Germline V gene sequence: CDR1 SGHNT, CDR2 YENEEA. Written as DNA, the CDR3 is TGTGCCAGCAGCTCGACAGTCACCGGGGAGCTGTTTTTT. This translates into CASSSTVTGELFF.

This chain connects TRBV11-2 to TRBJ2-7; D may be TRBD1 (6 bases). Trimming shortened V by 4 bases and J by 2 bases, and 15 bases separated the two germline ends. The CDR3 length is 15 residues. CDR1 SGHAT and CDR2 FQNNGV come from the germline V gene. The CDR3 DNA follows: TGTGCCAGCAGCTCCCTCCGGGACAAGACCTACGAGCAGTACTTC. It codes for CASSSLRDKTYEQYF.

The rearrangement uses TRBV5-1 and TRBJ2-7; 9 bases agree with TRBD1. Trimming cost V 0 bases and J 5 bases; bases outside gene matches: 6. Germline V gene data show CDR1 as SGHRS and CDR2 as YFSETQ. The CDR3 has 15 residues. CDR3 in DNA: TGCGCCAGCAGCTTGGGGGGGACAGGGTCCCACGAGCAGTACTTC. Translated, it gives CASSLGGTGSHEQYF.

This chain connects TRBV27 to TRBJ2-7; D unclear. Per germline, CDR1 MNHEY and CDR2 SMNVEV (reference sequence). Trimming cost V 6 bases and J 0 bases, with 9 bases left between them. This CDR3 is 13 amino acids long. The CDR3 DNA follows: TGTGCCAGCAGCCCCGGGCGCTCCTACGAGCAGTACTTC. This encodes CASSPGRSYEQYF.

This clone was counted only a few times. The chain combines TRBV9 with TRBJ2-7; 8 nucleotides agree with TRBD2. The CDR3 consists of 14 residues. The J segment lost 4 bases and the V segment lost 6 bases, leaving 9 bases of the junction unmatched. CDR1 SGDLS and CDR2 YYNGEE come from the germline V gene. CDR3 DNA: TGTGCCAGCACCCCGGGGCTAGCGGGTTACGAGCAGTACTTC. As protein: CASTPGLAGYEQYF. The complete variable domain, with remaining parts taken from reference TRBV9 and TRBJ2-7, reads DSGVTQTPKHLITATGQRVTLRCSPRSGDLSVYWYQQSLDQGLQFLIQYYNGEERAKGNILERFSAQQFPDLHSELNLSSLELGDSALYFCASTPGLAGYEQYFGPGTRLTVT.

The chain carries TRBV5-6 and TRBJ1-1, with D perhaps TRBD1 (5 bases). The CDR3 extends over 15 amino acids. Per the germline V gene, CDR1 is SGHDT and CDR2 is YYEEEE. V lost 2 bases and J 1 base, leaving 12 bases between the germline ends. The CDR3 sequence is CASSFGTDTNTEAFF. Written as DNA, the CDR3 is TGTGCCAGCAGCTTCGGGACGGACACGAACACTGAAGCTTTCTTT.

This clone was picked up one time. The chain combines TRBV6-6 with TRBJ1-2, with 10 bases matching TRBD1. The germline V gene has CDR1 MNHNY and CDR2 SVGAGI (reference sequence). The CDR3 runs to 14 residues. J lost 8 bases, V lost 6 bases, and 9 bases had no gene match. For the CDR3, the DNA is TGTGCCAGCAGCTTTTTACGGACAGGGGGAGGCTACACCTTC. Its translation: CASSFLRTGGGYTF.

CDR3 loop: CASRPWGIPFDGYTF. The CDR3 DNA follows: TGTGCCAGTCGGCCCTGGGGAATCCCCTTCGATGGCTACACCTTC. The chain couples TRBV19 to TRBJ1-2; D not certain. Germline assignment: CDR1 LNHDA and CDR2 SQIVND (reference sequence). The V and J ends lost 8 bases and 6 bases respectively, with 22 bases between them. This CDR3 spans 15 amino acids.

The chain joins TRBV6-6 to TRBJ2-6, with D possibly being TRBD1 (5 bases). The V and J ends lost 7 bases and 0 bases respectively, with 7 bases between them. CDR1 and CDR2 from the germline V gene are MNHNY and SVGAGI (reference sequence). The CDR3 totals 14 residues. The CDR3 protein is CASTQGSGANVLTF. CDR3 DNA: TGTGCCAGCACCCAGGGCTCTGGGGCCAACGTCCTGACTTTC.

This clone appeared a single time. The chain joins TRBV5-1 to TRBJ2-1; D is possibly TRBD1 or TRBD2 (5 bases each). The germline V gene has CDR1 SGHRS and CDR2 YFSETQ. CDR3 size: 15 residues. Trimming cost V 0 bases and J 12 bases, with 19 bases left between them. The CDR3 protein is CASSLGDVAGPGQFF. The CDR3 DNA is TGCGCCAGCAGCTTGGGGGACGTAGCCGGTCCGGGGCAGTTCTTC.

This chain uses TRBV10-2 with TRBJ1-2, with D possibly being TRBD1 (5 bases). This CDR3 has 15 amino acids. Trimming removed 0 bases from V and 7 bases from J, with 15 bases in between. The germline CDR1 and CDR2 sequences are WSHSY and SAAADI. CDR3 coding DNA: TGCGCCAGCAGTGAGTCGAATACCAGGGTTGGTGGCTACACCTTC. This codes for CASSESNTRVGGYTF.